These 3 T cell receptor beta chains were all obtained from the same sample, sequenced in a study of cytomegalovirus exposure and HLA in healthy donors. The primer mix had 60 Vbeta and 13 Jbeta primers. Profiling relied on immunoSEQ multiplex PCR, and the TCRdb table lists in-frame clones only, not all of them. Of just over 150,000 clones in the sample, approximately 70% were seen once. The material sequenced was PBMCs. These receptors came from a man aged 40-55 years in good health and CMV-seropositive.

Only a few counts were recorded for this clone. The chain combines TRBV30 with TRBJ2-3; a weak D match, TRBD2 (6 bases). CDR1 and CDR2 from the germline V gene are GTSNPN and SVGIG (reference sequence). The CDR3 extends over 11 amino acids. V gave up 5 bases and J gave up 4 bases, with 7 bases separating them. CDR3 in DNA: TGTGCCTGGGGGGAGGCAGATACGCAGTATTTT. Its translation is CAWGEADTQYF.

The V gene is TRBV11-3, the J gene TRBJ2-1; 7 positions match TRBD2. CDR3 size: 16 residues. Germline CDR1 reads SGHNT; CDR2 reads YENEEA. The ends lost 4 bases at V and 7 bases at J; junction bases unmatched: 13. The CDR3 sequence is CASSSAGRGAGNEQFF. The CDR3 region has the DNA TGTGCCAGCAGCTCGGCTGGGCGGGGAGCGGGAAATGAGCAGTTCTTC.

This chain links TRBV4-2 with TRBJ1-2; TRBD1 matches 8 bases. Germline V CDR1 and CDR2: LGHNA, YNFKEQ. CDR3 length: 16 residues. After removal of 4 bases from V and 5 bases from J, the junction contained 12 bases not matched to a gene. The CDR3 loop reads CASSPREDREGYGYTF. As DNA, the CDR3 is TGTGCCAGCAGCCCTCGAGAGGACAGGGAAGGGTATGGCTACACCTTC.